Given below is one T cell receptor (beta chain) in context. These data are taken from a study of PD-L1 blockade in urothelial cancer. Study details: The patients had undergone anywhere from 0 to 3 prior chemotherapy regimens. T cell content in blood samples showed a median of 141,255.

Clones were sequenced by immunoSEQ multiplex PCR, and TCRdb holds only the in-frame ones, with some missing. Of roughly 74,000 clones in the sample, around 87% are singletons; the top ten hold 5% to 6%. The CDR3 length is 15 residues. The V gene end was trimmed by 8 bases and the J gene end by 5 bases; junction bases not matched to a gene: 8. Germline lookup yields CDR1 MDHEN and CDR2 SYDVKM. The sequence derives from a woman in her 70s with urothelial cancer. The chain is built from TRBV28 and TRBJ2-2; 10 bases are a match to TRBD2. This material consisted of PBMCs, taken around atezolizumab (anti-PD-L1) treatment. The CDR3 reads CASQRLAGVTGELFF. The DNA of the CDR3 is TGTGCCAGCCAACGCCTAGCGGGGGTAACCGGGGAGCTGTTTTTT.